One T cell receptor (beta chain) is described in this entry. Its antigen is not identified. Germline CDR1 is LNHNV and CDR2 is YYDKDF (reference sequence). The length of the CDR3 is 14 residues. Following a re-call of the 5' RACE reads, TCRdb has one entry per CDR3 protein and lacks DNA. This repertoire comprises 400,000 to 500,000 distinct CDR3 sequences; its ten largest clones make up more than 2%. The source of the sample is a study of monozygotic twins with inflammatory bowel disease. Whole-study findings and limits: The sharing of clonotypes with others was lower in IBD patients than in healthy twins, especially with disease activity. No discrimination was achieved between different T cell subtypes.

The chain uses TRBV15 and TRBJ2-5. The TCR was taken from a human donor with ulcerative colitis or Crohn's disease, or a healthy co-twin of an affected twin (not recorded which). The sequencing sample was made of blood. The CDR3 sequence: CATSSVGDQETQYF.